The sequence of this T cell receptor beta chain was determined in a study of early T cells in non-severe SARS-CoV-2 infection. This clonotype came up a few times. TCRdb passed the 5' RACE reads through MiXCR, listing each CDR3 protein once. In the table there are about 50,000 distinct CDR3 sequences, roughly a tenth of which are singletons. Germline CDR1 and CDR2: MDHEN and SYDVKM. The junction had 6 bases not matched to a gene; V was cut back by 2 bases and J by 9 bases. This CDR3 is built from 14 residues. The sequences come from whole blood, collected at baseline. The TCR originated in an adult who was a healthcare worker with PCR-confirmed SARS-CoV-2 infection or an uninfected control (not recorded which). The chain couples TRBV28 to TRBJ2-3, with 9 bases lining up with TRBD1. The CDR3 region is CASSLPPGQGTQYF. The CDR3 region has the DNA TGTGCCAGCAGTTTACCCCCGGGACAGGGAACGCAGTATTTT.